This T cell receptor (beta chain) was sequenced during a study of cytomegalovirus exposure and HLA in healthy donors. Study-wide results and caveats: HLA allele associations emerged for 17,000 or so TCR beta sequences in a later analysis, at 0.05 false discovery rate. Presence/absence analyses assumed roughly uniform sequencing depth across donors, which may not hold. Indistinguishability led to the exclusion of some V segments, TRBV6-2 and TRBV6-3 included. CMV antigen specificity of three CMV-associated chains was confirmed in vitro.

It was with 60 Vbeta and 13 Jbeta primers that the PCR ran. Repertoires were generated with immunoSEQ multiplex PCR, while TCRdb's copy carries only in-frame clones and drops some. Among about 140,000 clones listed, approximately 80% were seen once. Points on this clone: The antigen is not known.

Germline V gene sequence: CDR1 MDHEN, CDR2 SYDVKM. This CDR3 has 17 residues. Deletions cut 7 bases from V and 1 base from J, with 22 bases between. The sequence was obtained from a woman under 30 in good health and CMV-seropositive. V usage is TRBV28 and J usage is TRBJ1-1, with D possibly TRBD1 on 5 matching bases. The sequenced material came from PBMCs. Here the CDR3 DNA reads TGTGCCAGCACTTTTCAGGGCTCCATCATATCGAACACTGAAGCTTTCTTT. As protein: CASTFQGSIISNTEAFF. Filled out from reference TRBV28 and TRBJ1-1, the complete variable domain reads DVKVTQSSRYLVKRTGEKVFLECVQDMDHENMFWYRQDPGLGLRLIYFSYDVKMKEKGDIPEGYSVSREKKERFSLILESASTNQTSMYLCASTFQGSIISNTEAFFGQGTRLTVV.